Judged by abundance, the clone carrying this TCR beta chain is medium-sized. The antigen remains unidentified. TCRdb recomputed calls from the 5' RACE reads with MiXCR, one row per CDR3 protein. The data show 6,500 to 10,000 distinct CDR3 sequences, approximately 16% seen once. Study-level results: Tumor Tregs overlapped most with tumor, then blood, naive CD4+ cells.

CDR1 is MNHNY, CDR2 SVGAGI, per germline (reference sequence). The CDR3 runs to 14 residues. V lost 6 bases and J lost 7; bases outside the gene matches: 11. The receptor was isolated from a female donor with breast cancer. This chain connects TRBV6-6 to TRBJ2-5; the match to TRBD1 covers 7 bases. Sequenced input: memory CD4+ T cells sorted from blood. Subset here: memory CD4+ T cells, CD4+CD45RO+CD25-. The CDR3 is CASSEQGRGGTQYF. The CDR3 coding sequence is TGTGCCAGCAGCGAACAGGGGCGAGGGGGGACCCAGTACTTC.